A selection of T cell receptor beta chains follows, all from one sample in a study of T-cell memory formation after mild COVID-19. TCRdb re-called the 5' RACE reads with MiXCR, one entry per CDR3 protein. The sample lists some 440,000 distinct CDR3 sequences, roughly 25% seen once, with approximately 12% in the top ten. The specimen sequenced was PBMCs or a T cell subset sorted from them (not recorded which). The receptors were sampled from an adult woman who had mild COVID-19 (a few samples of this study predate the infection). Cell type and time point are not known. Each CDR3 is given with its conserved first and last residue. D genes are given only for firm matches. Clone size is not always given. Where it is, it says once, few, many or a class for expanded clones.

TGCAGTGCTTCTCCTTCCCGGGGGAACACCGGGGAGCTGTTTTTT | CSASPSRGNTGELFF | TRBJ2-2 | TRBV20-1 | NA | NA
TGTGCCAGCAGCTTAGGGGTGGGGGAACGCGGCTACACCTTC | CASSLGVGERGYTF | TRBJ1-2 | TRBV7-2 | NA | NA
TGTGCCAGCAGTGAATCCCCCCGTCCACAGGGCTACACCTTC | CASSESPRPQGYTF | TRBJ1-2 | TRBV2 | NA | NA
TGTGCCAGCAGCTTCCAGACAGAGGACTATGGCTACACCTTC | CASSFQTEDYGYTF | TRBJ1-2 | TRBV7-9 | NA | NA
TGTGCCAGCAGCTTAACAGATGTTGCCGAGCAGTACTTC | CASSLTDVAEQYF | TRBJ2-7 | TRBV7-9 | NA | NA
TGTGCCAGCAGCTCGGGGAGGCAGGGGACCTACGAGCAGTACTTC | CASSSGRQGTYEQYF | TRBJ2-7 | TRBV7-8 | NA | few
TGTGCCAGCAGTCGTCGGGAAAACTATGGCTACACCTTC | CASSRRENYGYTF | TRBJ1-2 | TRBV25-1 | NA | few
TGTGCCTGGAGTGCAGGGGGCGAAGCTTTCTTT | CAWSAGGEAFF | TRBJ1-1 | TRBV30 | TRBD1 | few
TGTGCCAGCAGCCAGTTAATAAGGGGCGCTGGGGCCAACGTCCTGACTTTC | CASSQLIRGAGANVLTF | TRBJ2-6 | TRBV5-6 | NA | few
TGTGCCAGCAGTGAGAGCGGGGGGGTCTCCTACGAGCAGTACTTC | CASSESGGVSYEQYF | TRBJ2-7 | TRBV12-3/TRBV12-4 | TRBD2 | NA
TGTGCCAGCAGCCACGACGACAGGGATCAAGAGACCCAGTACTTC | CASSHDDRDQETQYF | TRBJ2-5 | TRBV3-1 | TRBD1 | NA
TGTTCGTCGGGCTATGGCTACACCTTC | CSSGYGYTF | TRBJ1-2 | TRBV5-8 | NA | NA
TGTGCCAGCAGTGAGCCGGGGTTCCAGCCCCAGCATTTT | CASSEPGFQPQHF | TRBJ1-5 | TRBV2 | NA | few
TGTGCCAGCAGCTACGGACAGGGGGCTCCCATGGAGACCCAGTACTTC | CASSYGQGAPMETQYF | TRBJ2-5 | TRBV6-5 | TRBD1 | NA
TGTGCCACCAGTGATGGGGGACTAGCGGGAGGGAAGGAGCAGTTCTTC | CATSDGGLAGGKEQFF | TRBJ2-1 | TRBV24-1 | TRBD2 | NA
TGTGCCAGCAGTTTAGGAAGGGTGGTAGACAGCGACCAAGAGACCCAGTACTTC | CASSLGRVVDSDQETQYF | TRBJ2-5 | TRBV12-3/TRBV12-4 | NA | NA
TGCAGCGTTGACCTCGGGAGGTACAATGAGCAGTTCTTC | CSVDLGRYNEQFF | TRBJ2-1 | TRBV29-1 | TRBD2 | NA
TGTGCCAGCAGCCCGAGCGGGAGCGAGCAAGAGACCCAGTACTTC | CASSPSGSEQETQYF | TRBJ2-5 | TRBV7-9 | TRBD2 | few
TGTGCCAGCAGTTTTGTAGCGGGTAATTACAATGAGCAGTTCTTC | CASSFVAGNYNEQFF | TRBJ2-1 | TRBV12-3/TRBV12-4 | TRBD2 | NA
TGTGCCAGCAGCCAATCGGGACCCAAAGTGGAGACCCAGTACTTC | CASSQSGPKVETQYF | TRBJ2-5 | TRBV7-9 | NA | NA
TGCAGTGCTAGAGAGACAGGGCTGAACACCGGGGAGCTGTTTTTT | CSARETGLNTGELFF | TRBJ2-2 | TRBV20-1 | TRBD1 | NA
TGTGCCAGCAGTTATGGGGGTCCCGAGCAGTACTTC | CASSYGGPEQYF | TRBJ2-7 | TRBV6-5 | NA | NA
TGCGCCAGCAGCGCGACAGGGCTGGGCTACGAGCAGTACTTC | CASSATGLGYEQYF | TRBJ2-7 | TRBV5-1 | TRBD1 | many
TGCGCCAGCAGCCCACGGGGCGGGAGGGCCCCAGAGGGCAATGAGCAGTTCTTC | CASSPRGGRAPEGNEQFF | TRBJ2-1 | TRBV4-3 | TRBD2 | few
TGTGCCAGCAGCTCCCCCCGGAGTCGTGAGCAGTACTTC | CASSSPRSREQYF | TRBJ2-7 | TRBV11-2 | NA | once
TGCGCCAGCAGCCAAGGGGAAATGGTTGGCACTGGCTACACCTTC | CASSQGEMVGTGYTF | TRBJ1-2 | TRBV4-1 | NA | NA
TGTGCCAGCAGCCAAGTGGTCAGGGGGCTAGCGAGCTCCTACAATGAGCAGTTCTTC | CASSQVVRGLASSYNEQFF | TRBJ2-1 | TRBV4-2 | TRBD1 | few
NA | CATSDLTFGGTDTQYF | TRBJ2-3 | TRBV24-1 | NA | few
TGTGCCAGCAGCTCGTTAGCAGGTTTAGGGGAGCAGTTCTTC | CASSSLAGLGEQFF | TRBJ2-1 | TRBV7-3 | NA | few
TGCGCCAGCAGCTTCGGACAGCTACAGAACACTGAAGCTTTCTTT | CASSFGQLQNTEAFF | TRBJ1-1 | TRBV5-1 | NA | few
TGCGCCAGCAGCCCTTTGAGGGGGGTGGTTAGTCAGCCCCAGCATTTT | CASSPLRGVVSQPQHF | TRBJ1-5 | TRBV4-1 | NA | few
TGTGCCAGCAGCGTAGCTGGTCGGGGGAATGAGCAGTTCTTC | CASSVAGRGNEQFF | TRBJ2-1 | TRBV9 | NA | few